This T cell receptor beta chain was sequenced in a study of pediatric ulcerative colitis. V lost 4 bases and J 3 bases, leaving 16 bases between the germline ends. This CDR3 region has 15 residues. CDR1 and CDR2 from the germline V gene are LNHDA and SQIVND (reference sequence). Clones were sequenced by immunoSEQ multiplex PCR, and TCRdb holds only the in-frame ones, with some missing. This table holds 30,000 to 40,000 clones, roughly three quarters found once. The rectum was sampled with one to two pinch biopsies at colonoscopy. This TCR derives from a boy aged 5-17 years with mild ulcerative colitis. The rearrangement joins TRBV19 to TRBJ2-7; D call uncertain. Sequencing input: gut tissue. The CDR3 DNA sequence: TGTGCCAGTAGTAAGTTCAAGGACGGAATCTACGAGCAGTACTTC. Its translation is CASSKFKDGIYEQYF.